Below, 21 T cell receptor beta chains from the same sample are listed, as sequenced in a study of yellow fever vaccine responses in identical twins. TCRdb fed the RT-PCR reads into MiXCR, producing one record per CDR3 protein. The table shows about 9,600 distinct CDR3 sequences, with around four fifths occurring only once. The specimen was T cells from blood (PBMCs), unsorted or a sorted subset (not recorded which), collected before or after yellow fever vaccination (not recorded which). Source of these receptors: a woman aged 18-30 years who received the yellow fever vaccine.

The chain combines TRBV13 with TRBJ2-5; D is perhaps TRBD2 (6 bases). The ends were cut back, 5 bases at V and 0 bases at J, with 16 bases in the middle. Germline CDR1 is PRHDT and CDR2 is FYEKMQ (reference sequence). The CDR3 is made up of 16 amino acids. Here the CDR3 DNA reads TGTGCCAGCAGCCAGACGACCCGGGACTACCAAGAGACCCAGTACTTC. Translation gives CASSQTTRDYQETQYF.

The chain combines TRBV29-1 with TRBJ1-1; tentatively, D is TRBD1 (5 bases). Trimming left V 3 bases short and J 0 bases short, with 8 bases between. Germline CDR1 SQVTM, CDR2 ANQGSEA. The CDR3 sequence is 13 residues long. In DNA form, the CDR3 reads TGCAGCGTTGAGCCGGACATGAACACTGAAGCTTTCTTT. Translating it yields CSVEPDMNTEAFF. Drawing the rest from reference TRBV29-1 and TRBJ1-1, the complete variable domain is SAVISQKPSRDICQRGTSLTIQCQVDSQVTMMFWYRQQPGQSLTLIATANQGSEATYESGFVIDKFPISRPNLTFSTLTVSNMSPEDSSIYLCSVEPDMNTEAFFGQGTRLTVV.

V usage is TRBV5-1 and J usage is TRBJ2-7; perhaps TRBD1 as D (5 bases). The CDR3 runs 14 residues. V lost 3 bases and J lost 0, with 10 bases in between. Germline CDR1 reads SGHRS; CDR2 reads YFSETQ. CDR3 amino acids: CASSSQGSSYEQYF. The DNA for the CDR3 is TGCGCCAGCAGCTCCCAGGGTTCCTCCTACGAGCAGTACTTC.

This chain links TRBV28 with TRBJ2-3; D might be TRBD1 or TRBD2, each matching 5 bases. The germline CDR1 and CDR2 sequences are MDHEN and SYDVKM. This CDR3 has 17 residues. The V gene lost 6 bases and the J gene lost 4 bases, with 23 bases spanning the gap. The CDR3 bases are TGTGCCAGCAGCGTCGACCTCTTGGGGGAACTTTCAGATACGCAGTATTTT. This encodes CASSVDLLGELSDTQYF.

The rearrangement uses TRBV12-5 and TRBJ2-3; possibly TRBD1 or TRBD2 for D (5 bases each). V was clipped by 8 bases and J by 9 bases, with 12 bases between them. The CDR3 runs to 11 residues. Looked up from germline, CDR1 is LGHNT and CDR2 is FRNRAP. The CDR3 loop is CASTNGATQYF. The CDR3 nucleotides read TGTGCTAGTACCAACGGGGCCACGCAGTATTTT.

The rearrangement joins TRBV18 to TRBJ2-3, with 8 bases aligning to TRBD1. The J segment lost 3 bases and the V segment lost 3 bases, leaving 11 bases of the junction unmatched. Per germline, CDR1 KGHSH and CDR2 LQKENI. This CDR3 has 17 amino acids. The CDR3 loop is CASSPRPGGYGTDTQYF. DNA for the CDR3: TGTGCCAGCTCACCTAGGCCAGGGGGCTACGGTACAGATACGCAGTATTTT.

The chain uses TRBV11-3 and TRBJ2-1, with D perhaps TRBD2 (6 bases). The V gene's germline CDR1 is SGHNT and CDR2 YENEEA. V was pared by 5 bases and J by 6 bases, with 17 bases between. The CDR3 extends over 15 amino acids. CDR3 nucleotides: TGTGCCAGCAGCCGGGGACTGGGGAAACGCAATGAGCAGTTCTTC. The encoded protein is CASSRGLGKRNEQFF.

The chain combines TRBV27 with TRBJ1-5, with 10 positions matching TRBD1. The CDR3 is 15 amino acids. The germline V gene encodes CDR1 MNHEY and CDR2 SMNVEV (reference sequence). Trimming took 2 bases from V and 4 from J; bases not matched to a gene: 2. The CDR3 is CASSLGGQGNQPQHF. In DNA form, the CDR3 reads TGTGCCAGCAGTTTAGGGGGACAGGGGAATCAGCCCCAGCATTTT.

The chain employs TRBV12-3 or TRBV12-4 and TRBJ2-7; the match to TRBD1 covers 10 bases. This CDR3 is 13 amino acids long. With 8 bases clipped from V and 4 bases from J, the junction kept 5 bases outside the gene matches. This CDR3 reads CASQRDRGYEQYF. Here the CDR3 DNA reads TGTGCCAGCCAGAGGGACAGGGGTTACGAGCAGTACTTC.

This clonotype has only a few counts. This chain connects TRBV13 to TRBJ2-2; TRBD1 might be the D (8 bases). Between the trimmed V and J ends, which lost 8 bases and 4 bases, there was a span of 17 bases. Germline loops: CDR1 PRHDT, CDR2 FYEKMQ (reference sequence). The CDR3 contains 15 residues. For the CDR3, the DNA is TGTGCCAGCCGACGAGCGGGACAGGTCACCGGGGAGCTGTTTTTT. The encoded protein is CASRRAGQVTGELFF.

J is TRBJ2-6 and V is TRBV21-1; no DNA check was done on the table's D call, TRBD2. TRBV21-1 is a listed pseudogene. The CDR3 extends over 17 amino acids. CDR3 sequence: CASSGTAKLSGANVLTF. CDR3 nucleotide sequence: TGTGCCAGCAGTGGGACTGCAAAACTATCTGGGGCCAACGTCCTGACTTTC.

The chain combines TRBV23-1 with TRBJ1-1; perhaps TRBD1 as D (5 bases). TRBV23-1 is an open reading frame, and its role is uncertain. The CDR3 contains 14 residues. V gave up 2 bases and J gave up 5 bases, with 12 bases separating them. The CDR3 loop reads CASSQNGASTEAFF. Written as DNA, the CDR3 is TGCGCCAGCAGTCAAAATGGGGCGTCGACTGAAGCTTTCTTT.

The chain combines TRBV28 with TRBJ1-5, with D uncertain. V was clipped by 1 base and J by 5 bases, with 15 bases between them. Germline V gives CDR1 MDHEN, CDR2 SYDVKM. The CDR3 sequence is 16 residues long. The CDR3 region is CASSLSRSAGHQPQHF. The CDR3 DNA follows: TGTGCCAGCAGTTTATCCCGTTCGGCCGGGCATCAGCCCCAGCATTTT.

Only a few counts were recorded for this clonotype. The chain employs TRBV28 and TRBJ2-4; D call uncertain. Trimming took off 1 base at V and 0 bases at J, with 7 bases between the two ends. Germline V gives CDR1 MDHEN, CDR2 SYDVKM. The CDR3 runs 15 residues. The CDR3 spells CASSLYAIAKNIQYF. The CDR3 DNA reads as TGTGCCAGCAGTTTATACGCGATAGCCAAAAACATTCAGTACTTC.

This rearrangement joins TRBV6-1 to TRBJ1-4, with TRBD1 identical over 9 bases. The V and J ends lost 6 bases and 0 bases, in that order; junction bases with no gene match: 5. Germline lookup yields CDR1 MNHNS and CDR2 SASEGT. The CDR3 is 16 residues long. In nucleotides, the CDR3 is TGTGCCAGCAGAAGGACAGGGGCTGCAACTAATGAAAAACTGTTTTTT. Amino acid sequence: CASRRTGAATNEKLFF.

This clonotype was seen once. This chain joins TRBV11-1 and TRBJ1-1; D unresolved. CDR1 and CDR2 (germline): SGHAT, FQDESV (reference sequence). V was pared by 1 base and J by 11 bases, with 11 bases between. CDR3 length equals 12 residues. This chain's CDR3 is CASSLGVVGAFF. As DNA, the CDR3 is TGTGCCAGCAGCTTAGGCGTGGTTGGGGCTTTCTTT. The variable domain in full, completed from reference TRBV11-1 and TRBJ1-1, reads EAEVAQSPRYKITEKSQAVAFWCDPISGHATLYWYRQILGQGPELLVQFQDESVVDDSQLPKDRFSAERLKGVDSTLKIQPAELGDSAMYLCASSLGVVGAFFGQGTRLTVV.

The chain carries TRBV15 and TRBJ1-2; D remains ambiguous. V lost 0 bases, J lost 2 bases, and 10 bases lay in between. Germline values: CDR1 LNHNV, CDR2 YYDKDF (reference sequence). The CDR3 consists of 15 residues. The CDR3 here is CATSRETTPNYGYTF. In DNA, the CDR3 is TGTGCCACCAGCAGAGAGACAACCCCAAACTATGGCTACACCTTC.

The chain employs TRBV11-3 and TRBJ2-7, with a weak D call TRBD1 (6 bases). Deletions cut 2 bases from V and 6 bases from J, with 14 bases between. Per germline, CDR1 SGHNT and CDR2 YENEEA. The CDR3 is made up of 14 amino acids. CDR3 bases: TGTGCCAGCAGCTTAACAGGGTTTTCCCTCGAGCAGTACTTC. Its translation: CASSLTGFSLEQYF.

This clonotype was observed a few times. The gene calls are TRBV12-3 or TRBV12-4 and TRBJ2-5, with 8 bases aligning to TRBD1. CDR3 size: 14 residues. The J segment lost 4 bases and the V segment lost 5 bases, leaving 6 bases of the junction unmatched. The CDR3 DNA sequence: TGTGCCAGCAGTCCGGACAGGGTCTCAGAGACCCAGTACTTC. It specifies CASSPDRVSETQYF.

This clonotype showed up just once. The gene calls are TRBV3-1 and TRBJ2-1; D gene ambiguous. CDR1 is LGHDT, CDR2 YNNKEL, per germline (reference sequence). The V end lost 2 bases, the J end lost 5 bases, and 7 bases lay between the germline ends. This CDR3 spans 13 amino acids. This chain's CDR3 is CASSQRRHNEQFF. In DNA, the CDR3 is TGTGCCAGCAGCCAAAGACGCCACAATGAGCAGTTCTTC.

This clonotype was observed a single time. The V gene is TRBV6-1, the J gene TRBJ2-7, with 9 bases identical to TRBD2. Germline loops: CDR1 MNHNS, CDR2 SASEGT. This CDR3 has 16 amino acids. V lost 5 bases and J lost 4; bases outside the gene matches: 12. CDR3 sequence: CASSTREAGGPYEQYF. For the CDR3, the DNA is TGTGCCAGCAGTACCCGGGAGGCGGGAGGGCCGTACGAGCAGTACTTC.